This record covers a single TCR beta chain. These data belong to a study of cytomegalovirus exposure and HLA in healthy donors. Primers included in the PCR were 60 Vbeta and 13 Jbeta primers. Clones were sequenced by immunoSEQ multiplex PCR, and TCRdb holds only the in-frame ones, with some missing. The top ten hold around 2.1% of the sample, which has 100,000 to 140,000 clones, roughly three quarters seen once. The germline gives CDR1 SGHRS, CDR2 YFSETQ. The CDR3 contains 18 residues. This chain uses TRBV5-1 with TRBJ2-5; 10 nucleotides align to TRBD2. Matching the DNA end better, TRBJ2-7 makes the J call doubtful. The receptor was derived from a man aged 18 to 30 in good health and CMV-seronegative. Sequences were obtained from PBMCs. The CDR3 nucleotides read TGCGCCAGCAGCTTGGAAACTAGCGGGGCCAGGAGCTCCTACGAGCAGTACTTC. This sequence encodes CASSLETSGARSSYEQYF.